This T cell receptor (beta chain) was captured by sequencing in a study of beta chain features in type 1 diabetes. With respect to this clone: The antigen is unknown.

General study findings and limits: Within each of all four CD4+ subsets, Type 1 diabetes patients had TCRB CDR3s that were moderately but significantly shorter. The question of HLA type influencing TCRB rearrangement was one that remained unresolved here.

V was cut by 5 bases and J by 8 bases, with 6 bases left in between. From germline, CDR1 is MNHEY and CDR2 SVGAGI. The CDR3 runs 10 residues. All of the isolated RNA was reverse transcribed, so expressed TCRB transcripts were sequenced. This table comes from immunoSEQ multiplex PCR, and its TCRdb copy is limited to in-frame clones, with some not included. The data show 150,000 to 200,000 clones, about 8.3% seen once. The TCR originated in a woman aged 18-30 years with type 1 diabetes. What was sequenced was central memory CD4+ T cells from blood. The J gene is TRBJ1-1, the V gene TRBV6-5, with D unresolved. The chain's CDR3 is CASSHEEAFF. In nucleotides, the CDR3 is TGTGCCAGCAGTCATGAGGAAGCTTTCTTT.